The subject of this entry is one TCR beta chain. Some clones are missing from TCRdb's copy, which holds only in-frame ones; the method was immunoSEQ multiplex PCR. The table shows some 150,000 clones, with about 90% occurring only once. These data come from a study of T cell responses to AZD1222 COVID-19 vaccine. As for the study in general: Second-dose intervals near 4 or 12 weeks were combined.

The source is an adult in good health. Source: peripheral blood, taken on day 0 of AZD1222 vaccination.

The CDR3 nucleotides read TGTGCCAGCAGTTTATTTGGTGGGAGCGAGCAGTACTTC. Protein sequence: CASSLFGGSEQYF. The chain uses TRBV27 and TRBJ2-7; D possibly corresponds to TRBD2 (5 bases). Germline loops: CDR1 MNHEY, CDR2 SMNVEV (reference sequence). The CDR3 has 13 amino acids. Trimming pared 1 base from V and 6 bases from J, leaving 10 bases between.